Described below is a single TCR beta chain sequence and its context. This CDR3 has 15 residues. Germline V gives CDR1 SGHNT, CDR2 YYREEE (reference sequence). V lost 4 bases to trimming and J lost 3 bases, with 17 bases between them. This sample is part of a study of blood T cell repertoires in COVID-19. Study at large: The United States, Italy and Spain supplied acute and convalescent COVID-19 samples.

Assay used: immunoSEQ multiplex PCR; TCRdb lists only in-frame clones, some missing. This table holds fewer than 300,000 clones, roughly 80% found once. The V call is TRBV5-4, the J call TRBJ2-7, with D possibly being TRBD2 (5 bases). The receptor's source is a human donor with COVID-19, enrolled during active disease. The donor label of this sample is uncertain. Sample: peripheral blood. DNA for the CDR3: TGTGCCAGCAGCCCGGGGATGGGCAGGAACTACGAGCAGTACTTC. Protein product: CASSPGMGRNYEQYF.